The present entry profiles one T cell receptor beta chain with its context. The assay was immunoSEQ multiplex PCR, and TCRdb's table has in-frame clones only and misses some. The sample yields about 24,000 clones, roughly 90% seen once. The sample is drawn from a study of T cells in localized non-small cell lung cancer. Trimming shortened V by 10 bases and J by 8 bases, and 23 bases separated the two germline ends. Germline CDR1 MNHNS, CDR2 SASEGT. There are 14 residues in the CDR3. Sample: PBMCs, taken before any cancer treatment. This chain links TRBV6-1 with TRBJ1-2; possibly TRBD1 for D (5 bases). The TCR sequence derives from a man between 40 and 69 years old with stage II lung adenocarcinoma. CDR3 amino acids: CATNPTGGLLGYTF. CDR3 DNA: TGTGCCACCAACCCAACAGGAGGATTGTTGGGCTACACCTTC.